This T cell receptor (beta chain) appears in the sequencing data of a study of blood T cell repertoires in COVID-19. Study in general: The study drew acute and convalescent COVID-19 samples from the United States, Italy and Spain.

In the authors' workflow: From reference gene primer amplification, estimates of nucleated cell counts were derived. Profiled with immunoSEQ multiplex PCR; TCRdb holds only in-frame clones, not every one. V and J calls and clone size follow that table, whereas D and trimming were derived from the DNA. The table has some 340,000 clones, 85% to 95% seen once; the top ten hold around 3.9%. Germline V gene sequence: CDR1 SGHTA, CDR2 FQGNSA. With 5 bases removed from V and 1 base from J, the gap between germline ends came to 14 bases. The length of the CDR3 is 15 residues. J is TRBJ1-1 and V is TRBV7-2, with D perhaps matching TRBD1 (6 bases). The clonotype originates from a woman aged 25 to 39 who had been exposed to COVID-19. Sequencing was carried out using PBMCs or T cells enriched from blood (not recorded which). CDR3 in DNA: TGTGCCAGCAGCCCCTGGACAGCAAAGAACACTGAAGCTTTCTTT. Its protein product is CASSPWTAKNTEAFF.